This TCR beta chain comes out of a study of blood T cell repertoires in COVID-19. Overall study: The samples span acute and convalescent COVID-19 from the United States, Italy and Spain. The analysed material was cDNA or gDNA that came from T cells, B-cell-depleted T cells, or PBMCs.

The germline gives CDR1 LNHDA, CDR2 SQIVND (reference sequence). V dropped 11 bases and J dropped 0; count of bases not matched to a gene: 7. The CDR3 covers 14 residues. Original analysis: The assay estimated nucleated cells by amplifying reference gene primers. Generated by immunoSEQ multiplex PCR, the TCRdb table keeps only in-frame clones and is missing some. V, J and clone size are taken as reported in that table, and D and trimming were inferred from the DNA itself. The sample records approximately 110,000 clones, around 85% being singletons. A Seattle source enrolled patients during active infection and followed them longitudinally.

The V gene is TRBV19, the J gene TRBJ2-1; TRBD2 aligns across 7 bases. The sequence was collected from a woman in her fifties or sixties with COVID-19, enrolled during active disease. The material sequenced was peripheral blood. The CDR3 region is CACQGGVSYNEQFF. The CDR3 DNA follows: TGTGCCTGCCAGGGAGGGGTCTCCTACAATGAGCAGTTCTTC.